This section outlines one TCR beta chain sequence together with its context. Original handling: Nucleated cell counts were estimated from reference gene primer amplification. TCRdb's copy holds only in-frame clones and misses some; the assay was immunoSEQ multiplex PCR. That table is the source of V, J and clone size, and D and trimming were worked out from the DNA. The sample shows 350,000 to 500,000 clones, 70% to 90% of them seen only once. These data are taken from a study of blood T cell repertoires in COVID-19. Overall study: Acute and convalescent COVID-19 samples came from the United States, Italy and Spain.

V trimming: 6 bases; J trimming: 9 bases; junction bases outside the gene matches: 8. Germline CDR1 reads ENHRY; CDR2 reads SYGVKD. The length of the CDR3 is 14 residues. Participants' own reports of clinical history determined their cohort assignment. Exposed study participants had met a COVID-19 case within 2 weeks before entry. The rearrangement joins TRBV10-3 to TRBJ1-6; 7 positions match TRBD1. This clonotype was sampled from a young woman who had been exposed to COVID-19. The sequenced sample consisted of PBMCs or T cells enriched from blood (not recorded which). CDR3 nucleotide sequence: TGTGCCATCAGGCCCGACAGGGTAGGTTCACCCCTCCACTTT. Translated: CAIRPDRVGSPLHF.